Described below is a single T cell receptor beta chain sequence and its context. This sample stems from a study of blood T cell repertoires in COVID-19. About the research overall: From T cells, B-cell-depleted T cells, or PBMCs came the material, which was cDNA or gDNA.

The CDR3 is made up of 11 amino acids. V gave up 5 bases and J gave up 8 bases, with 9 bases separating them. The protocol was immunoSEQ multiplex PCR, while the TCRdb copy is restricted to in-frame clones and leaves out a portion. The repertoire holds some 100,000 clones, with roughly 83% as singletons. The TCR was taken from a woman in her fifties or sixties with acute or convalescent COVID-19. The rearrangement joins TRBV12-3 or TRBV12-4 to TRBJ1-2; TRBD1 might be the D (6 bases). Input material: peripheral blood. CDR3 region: CASSQGRGYTF. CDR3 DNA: TGTGCCAGCAGTCAGGGGAGAGGCTACACCTTC.